A single sample is the source of the 5 T cell receptor beta chains below, sequenced in a study of shared clonotypes between healthy human individuals. TCRdb keeps only in-frame clones here, not all; method: immunoSEQ multiplex PCR. The repertoire has some 2,000,000 clones, approximately 95% of them found once; the top ten carry about 0.13%. The sequenced material came from naive CD4+ T cells sorted from blood. The subset: CD45RA+ positively selected. Receptor source: a man between 18 and 29 years old in good health.

This clone was seen once. The J gene is TRBJ2-7, the V gene TRBV12-2; TRBD1, as called in the table, went unchecked against the DNA. TRBV12-2 is a pseudogene locus. This CDR3 comprises 12 residues. This CDR3 reads CASRLANYEQYF. The CDR3 DNA reads TGTGCAAGTCGCTTAGCCAACTACGAGCAGTACTTC.

Here the CDR3 DNA reads TGTGCCAGCAGCTTTCTGGGCAGGGGCCTAGCGGGATCCTACGAGCAGTACTTC. Translation gives CASSFLGRGLAGSYEQYF. V is TRBV7-2 and J is TRBJ2-7, with 9 positions matching TRBD2. Germline V lookup: CDR1 SGHTA, CDR2 FQGNSA. The CDR3 length is 18 residues. The junction had 13 bases not matched to a gene; V was cut back by 3 bases and J by 1 base.

The chain joins TRBV9 to TRBJ1-4; D is undetermined. This CDR3 region has 16 residues. Looked up from germline, CDR1 is SGDLS and CDR2 is YYNGEE. V lost 0 bases, J lost 0 bases, and 9 bases lay in between. The CDR3 nucleotides read TGTGCCAGCAGCGTAGGGGAGGCAGCAACTAATGAAAAACTGTTTTTT. The encoded protein is CASSVGEAATNEKLFF. The entire variable domain, with the rest obtained from reference TRBV9 and TRBJ1-4, is as follows: DSGVTQTPKHLITATGQRVTLRCSPRSGDLSVYWYQQSLDQGLQFLIQYYNGEERAKGNILERFSAQQFPDLHSELNLSSLELGDSALYFCASSVGEAATNEKLFFGSGTQLSVL.

The rearrangement links TRBV29-1 to TRBJ1-1; no clear D gene. V was pared by 5 bases and J by 1 base, with 8 bases between. Germline V gene data show CDR1 as SQVTM and CDR2 as ANQGSEA. CDR3 length: 12 amino acids. The CDR3 here is CSVIDKNTEAFF. CDR3 bases: TGCAGCGTTATTGATAAGAACACTGAAGCTTTCTTT.

This chain joins TRBV13 and TRBJ1-4, with 8 nucleotides matching TRBD1. The length of the CDR3 is 16 residues. The germline V gene has CDR1 PRHDT and CDR2 FYEKMQ (reference sequence). V lost 5 bases, J lost 5 bases, and 10 bases stayed unmatched. The CDR3 nucleotides are TGTGCCAGCAGCCCTCTTACGCAGGGGGCCAATGAAAAACTGTTTTTT. This translates into CASSPLTQGANEKLFF. The entire variable domain, with the rest obtained from reference TRBV13 and TRBJ1-4, is as follows: AAGVIQSPRHLIKEKRETATLKCYPIPRHDTVYWYQQGPGQDPQFLISFYEKMQSDKGSIPDRFSAQQFSDYHSELNMSSLELGDSALYFCASSPLTQGANEKLFFGSGTQLSVL.